This T cell receptor beta chain emerged from a study of cytomegalovirus exposure and HLA in healthy donors (dated by TCRdb to 2016 to 2017). Turning to the overall study: An earlier analysis of under 600 of the donors reported approximately 290 Gb of sequence data and around 110 million unique TCR beta sequences from 150 million to 200 million T cells. About 330 gigabases of sequencing data and around 85 million unique TCR sequences made up an early release that covered several hundred HLA-typed donors. Of the roughly 400 genotyped donors, approximately 80% fell in the genetic ancestry cluster associated with self-reported Caucasian donors. The study was designed to test whether signatures of past pathogen exposure could be identified by cataloging public T cell receptors. The T cell repertoires of several hundred subjects were profiled by immunosequencing and related to cytomegalovirus serostatus. Besides the first cohort of about 730 subjects, a separate validation cohort made up of over 100 different subjects was used. The study combined high-throughput TCR immunosequencing, statistical association of individual TCRs with disease status, and machine learning to predict cytomegalovirus infection status. To study patterns of TCR occurrence, a later analysis re-analyzed previously published TCR beta repertoires from around 670 donors and added high-resolution HLA genotyping. Rather than drawing on any new phenotypic data, the later analysis identified candidate immune exposures from TCR beta sequences and the way those sequences occurred across donors. An earlier analysis of about 600 of the donors used high-throughput TCR beta sequencing to judge whether each TCR beta V gene segment behaved as functional or pseudogenic. Donor age, sex, ethnicity and CMV serostatus were compiled together with the repertoire data. Genome-wide SNP genotypes for about three fifths of the roughly 670 donors were used in a later genetic analysis, which treated that subset as a discovery cohort. All discovery cohort repertoires had been generated using a single sequencing platform. HLA typing covered class I and class II loci at four-digit resolution. Typing coverage differed by locus: A, B, C, DRB1 and DQB1 were typed in about 620-630 donors, DQA1 in roughly 510, DPA1 in some 570, and DPB1 in 472. Because of strong linkage in the cohort, four or five DR-DQ haplotypes were treated as single units for association and clustering. On average, around 200,000 unique TCR beta nucleotide sequences were sequenced per donor among several hundred genotyped donors of the cohort, with 15% to 20% of those sequences being non-productive. On the study overall, not on this receptor specifically: Correlated functional status among segregating V segments might reflect linkage disequilibrium, but an unknown experimental factor could not be ruled out. In the study, approximately 150 TCR beta chains were listed as associated with cytomegalovirus. In an earlier analysis of 587 of the donors, most TCR beta V segments appeared in productive rearrangements about 87% or about 30% of the time, broadly matching IMGT annotations. A group of highly shared sequence variants was considered likely to be a technical artifact of the sequencing pipeline. In a later analysis, most CMV-associated TCR beta chains were found to appear HLA-restricted, with HLA associations seemingly driven largely by CMV exposure. The earlier analysis of 587 of the donors excluded approximately 17 rarely observed V segments, including chromosome 9 orphons, because counts were too low. Immune exposure information for the cohort was limited to CMV serostatus. In a later analysis, several top co-occurrence clusters were reported to appear linked to parvovirus B19, influenza, CMV and Epstein-Barr virus. The classifier was reported to diagnose cytomegalovirus status with high specificity and sensitivity in both the original cohort and the validation cohort. The 87-base-pair reads could not distinguish some IMGT-functional V segments, including TRBV6-2 and TRBV6-3, so those segments were excluded. When HLA alleles, especially DR and DQ, strongly co-occurred, TCR associations were difficult to assign to individual alleles. In this cohort, only TCR beta chains were sequenced, and detectable features were limited by the absence of alpha or paired-chain data. A further reported finding was that TCR beta sequences accurately predicted the HLA-A and HLA-B alleles for most subjects in the first cohort. A few of the identified cytomegalovirus-associated TCR beta chains were confirmed in vitro to be specific for cytomegalovirus antigens. In a later genetic analysis, a missense DCLRE1C variant was associated with V-gene and J-gene trimming of TCR beta chains, and the association was replicated in an independent cohort. Presence/absence analyses assumed roughly uniform sequencing depth across donors, an assumption that may not hold. According to a later analysis, TCR association rates differed among HLA loci, with DRB1 alleles showing the most associated TCRs and HLA-C alleles showing the fewest. Because some donors lacked HLA typing at each locus, the association tests relied only on the typed subset. While some public TCRs were present in many individuals, most TCR sequences turned up only very rarely across donors. The authors suggested that the approach could potentially be generalized to other disease states and immunological phenotypes. A later analysis found that HLA-associated TCR beta chains were more clonally expanded and had lower generation probabilities than equally common non-associated chains. According to a later genetic analysis, donors in an Asian-associated ancestry cluster had fewer N-insertions in productive TCRs than the roughly 700-donor mean. At a false discovery rate of 0.05, a later analysis linked 16,951 TCR beta sequences to specific HLA alleles.

Only a few counts were recorded for this clone. No cognate antigen has been identified for it. No per-base quality is available; no much larger clone lies one base away. This sample also contains other DNA sequences that code for the same CDR3. The cohort was made up of hundreds of healthy bone marrow donors. All cohort members were sampled while nominally healthy, although unrecorded immune exposures were likely present. The donor tested CMV seronegative and was one of the 352 seronegative cohort members. Every donor gave a peripheral blood sample, and the peripheral blood mononuclear cells from that sample were used for TCR beta sequencing. The Qiagen DNeasy Blood Extraction Kit was used to extract genomic DNA from the blood cell samples. Library prep was done by the immunoSEQ multiplex PCR assay. For the multiplex PCR, a mixture combining 60 forward primers for TCR Vbeta segments and 13 reverse primers for TCR Jbeta segments was used. The CDR3 region of rearranged TCR beta genes was amplified from genomic DNA with a multiplex PCR assay. The amplified TCR beta libraries were sequenced on the Illumina HiSeq System as 87-base-pair reads. Concerning the study's data processing: In a later analysis, around 80 million unique TCR beta chains were counted across the 500 to 700 repertoires, and around 10 million of these chains were shared by at least two donors. Raw reads were error-corrected and collapsed into unique sequences with a nearest-neighbor algorithm that merged closely related sequences to remove PCR and sequencing errors. To assign V, D and J gene segments, CDR3 sequences were aligned to IMGT reference sequences. Each retained sequence needed at least a six-nucleotide match to both a V gene segment and a J gene segment. Rearrangements were classified as productive when the CDR3 lacked stop codons and remained in frame with V and J, and all other rearrangements were classified as non-productive. Following IMGT convention, CDR3 was defined as the stretch from the second conserved V-encoded cysteine up to the conserved J-encoded phenylalanine. In an earlier analysis of 587 of the donors, sequences lacking an unambiguous match to a single V gene segment were excluded. An earlier analysis of 587 of the donors called V segments functional above 56.7% productive rearrangements and segregating when the between-donor standard deviation exceeded 5%. A statistical classification framework was developed to diagnose cytomegalovirus status using the catalog of TCR beta chain sequences. V and J gene assignment, in a later analysis, came from comparing TCR nucleotide sequences with IMGT/GENE-DB human TR gene sequences. The TCRdist pipeline was used in a later analysis to assign CDR3 sequences and most-parsimonious VDJ recombination scenarios. A later analysis defined each TCR beta chain by its CDR3 amino acid sequence plus V-gene family, and excluded reads lacking a unique V-gene family. To address suspected cross-contamination and a sequencing artifact, a later analysis removed approximately 590 highly shared, low-generation-probability nucleotide sequences. For each public chain, a later analysis derived a clonal expansion index from normalized ranks of inferred template counts within each repertoire. In a later analysis, generation probabilities were computed using a VDJ recombination model fitted to out-of-frame rearrangements, and the results were checked against IGoR. A later analysis scored TCR-TCR, TCR-HLA and TCR-CMV co-occurrence with hypergeometric tests, applying a repertoire-size bias correction to TCR pairs. A later analysis estimated false discovery rates by permuting HLA or CMV assignments 20 times. In a later analysis, co-occurring TCRs were grouped with DBSCAN, and TCRdist sequence similarity was added when clustering was performed within HLA-allele-positive subsets. For co-occurrence clustering, repertoires with fewer than 30,000 or more than 120,000 public chains were excluded, along with four to six repertoires with anomalous nucleotide sharing. In its TCRdb copy, this immuneACCESS table keeps in-frame sequences only and misses some clones. Where compared with another copy, unresolved V genes explain less than half of these, and the others have no known cause. V, J and clone size reflect that table, while D and trimming were determined from the DNA. Counted in this sample were approximately 220,000 clones; 75% to 80% of them appeared once. 1.5% to 2% of the sample comes from the top ten.

The CDR3 measures 14 amino acids from cysteine to phenylalanine. The sequence is cut down to CDR3 DNA, 42 bases in frame from base 1. The V and J ends are trimmed by 0 bases and 2 bases, leaving 8 bases between them. The germline V gene specifies SGHRS as CDR1 and YFSETQ as CDR2. This receptor chain uses TRBV5-1 and TRBJ1-1; the D gene is possibly TRBD1, with 5 bases matching. The source material was PBMCs. The sequence came from a male donor in good health and CMV-seronegative. In nucleotides, the sequence is TGCGCCAGCAGCTTGGAGACAGCCAACACTGAAGCTTTCTTT. Translated, it gives CASSLETANTEAFF.